The 9 T cell receptor beta chains below all came from one sample that was sequenced in a study of T cell responses to AZD1222 COVID-19 vaccine. Assay: immunoSEQ multiplex PCR; the TCRdb copy retains only in-frame clones and omits some. This table holds fewer than 250,000 clones, approximately 92% found once. Sample: peripheral blood, taken on day 0 of AZD1222 vaccination. These receptors originate from an adult in good health.

V usage is TRBV29-1 and J usage is TRBJ1-2; 7 nucleotides agree with TRBD1. Per germline, CDR1 SQVTM and CDR2 ANQGSEA. This CDR3 comprises 14 residues. J lost 1 base, V lost 7 bases, and 9 bases had no gene match. The CDR3 loop is CSAGRGDSNYGYTF. The DNA for the CDR3 is TGCAGCGCAGGAAGAGGGGACAGTAACTATGGCTACACCTTC.

This chain links TRBV18 with TRBJ1-2; D may be TRBD1 (5 bases). CDR1 is KGHSH and CDR2 is LQKENI in the germline V gene. V shed 3 bases and J shed 5 bases, with 25 bases lying between them. The CDR3 length is 18 residues. In nucleotides, the CDR3 is TGTGCCAGCTCACCCGTTATAGGACAACGAGGAGAGGGGTATGGCTACACCTTC. This codes for CASSPVIGQRGEGYGYTF. Variable domain in full (rest from reference TRBV18 and TRBJ1-2): NAGVMQNPRHLVRRRGQEARLRCSPMKGHSHVYWYRQLPEEGLKFMVYLQKENIIDESGMPKERFSAEFPKEGPSILRIQQVVRGDSAAYFCASSPVIGQRGEGYGYTFGSGTRLTVV.

This clone was detected only a few times. CDR3 protein: CASNNRGYEQYF. The CDR3 nucleotides are TGTGCCAGCAACAATAGAGGTTACGAGCAGTACTTC. V gene TRBV6-5 combines with J gene TRBJ2-7; D is unclear. The V end was cut by 7 bases, the J end by 4 bases, with 11 bases between. This CDR3 has 12 residues. Germline-derived CDR1 and CDR2 are MNHEY and SVGAGI.

This sequence joins TRBV4-2 and TRBJ1-2, with no clear D. CDR1 is LGHNA and CDR2 is YNFKEQ in the germline V gene. The germline V and J ends were trimmed by 0 bases and 3 bases, with 8 bases remaining between them. The length of the CDR3 is 14 residues. CDR3 residues: CASSQDGADYGYTF. Here the CDR3 DNA reads TGTGCCAGCAGCCAAGACGGTGCGGACTATGGCTACACCTTC.

This clone was detected only once. The V and J genes are TRBV3-1 (or the pseudogene TRBV3-2) and TRBJ2-1; 8 positions agree with TRBD2. Germline trimming cut 1 base from V and 4 bases from J; bases unmatched to any gene: 3. The CDR3 contains 15 residues. The germline gives CDR1 LGHDT, CDR2 YNNKEL (reference sequence). CDR3 nucleotides: TGTGCCAGCAGCCAAGGTTCTAGCGGGTACAATGAGCAGTTCTTC. This translates into CASSQGSSGYNEQFF.

The gene calls are TRBV9 and TRBJ1-2; 7 nucleotides agree with TRBD1. Germline CDR1 reads SGDLS; CDR2 reads YYNGEE. This CDR3 has 13 amino acids. V was clipped by 5 bases and J by 3 bases; unmatched bases: 4. CDR3 DNA sequence: TGTGCCAGCAGGGCGACAGGGTACTATGGCTACACCTTC. Translation: CASRATGYYGYTF.

This sequence joins TRBV2 and TRBJ2-7, with no clear D. The CDR3 is 13 amino acids. V was trimmed by 4 bases and J by 1 base, leaving 8 bases between them. Germline-derived CDR1 and CDR2 are SNHLY and FYNNEI. The CDR3 is CASSGYGSYEQYF. The CDR3 DNA reads as TGTGCCAGCAGTGGATACGGATCCTACGAGCAGTACTTC.

The gene calls are TRBV4-2 and TRBJ1-3; D ambiguous. With 2 bases removed from V and 0 bases from J, the gap between germline ends came to 11 bases. The CDR3 extends over 16 amino acids. Per germline, CDR1 LGHNA and CDR2 YNFKEQ. The CDR3 here is CASSQLQPNSGNTIYF. For the CDR3, the DNA is TGTGCCAGCAGCCAATTACAACCGAACTCTGGAAACACCATATATTTT.

The chain uses TRBV27 and TRBJ1-2; 7 nucleotides align to TRBD1. J gave up 0 bases and V 7 bases, and 11 bases lay outside the gene matches. CDR1 and CDR2 (germline): MNHEY, SMNVEV (reference sequence). The CDR3 covers 16 residues. CDR3 sequence: CASTPIGDRANYGYTF. CDR3 nucleotide sequence: TGTGCCAGCACCCCGATCGGGGACAGAGCTAACTATGGCTACACCTTC.